This is a list of T cell receptor beta chains from one sample in a study of T-cell reconstitution after alpha-beta-depleted transplantation in children. In TCRdb, the PCR reads were re-called with MiXCR into one record per CDR3 protein. The table records fewer than 700,000 distinct CDR3 sequences, 23% of them present only once. The material sequenced was PBMCs, mostly from graft donor cells, taken 360 days after TCRalphabeta/CD19-depleted stem cell transplant. The source of these receptors is a boy under two years old who had a stem cell transplant for acute myeloid leukemia, so the T cells may come from the graft donor. The CDR3 runs from the conserved cysteine through the conserved F or W. Fields, in order: clone size, D gene, J gene, V gene, CDR3 DNA, CDR3 protein. A D gene is named only where the DNA matches it firmly. A row's size may be missing; if present it is once, few, many or a size class.

-,-,TRBJ1-5,TRBV28,TGTGCCAGCAGTTATTTGGCAGGAACCTCGTATAGCAATCAGCCCCAGCATTTT,CASSYLAGTSYSNQPQHF
-,-,TRBJ1-1,TRBV7-9,TGTGCCAGCAGCTTTTACTGGGGGGGGCGGAACACTGAAGCTTTCTTT,CASSFYWGGRNTEAFF
-,TRBD1,TRBJ1-2,TRBV20-1,TGCAGTGCTAGGTCTACAGGGGTCTCCTATGGCTACACCTTC,CSARSTGVSYGYTF
few,-,TRBJ2-7,TRBV9,TGTGCCAGCAGCGTAGCCGGGACCAATGGCTACGAGCAGTACTTC,CASSVAGTNGYEQYF
many,TRBD1,TRBJ2-3,TRBV12-3/TRBV12-4,TGTGCCAGCAGTTCGGGGACAGGACTTAGCACAGATACGCAGTATTTT,CASSSGTGLSTDTQYF
-,-,TRBJ1-1,TRBV5-1,TGCGCCAGCAGCTTGACCGGGACACCAAACACTGAAGCTTTCTTT,CASSLTGTPNTEAFF
many,-,TRBJ2-7,TRBV6-2/TRBV6-3,TGTGCCAGCAGTTACTCGGGCGGATCCTACGAGCAGTACTTC,CASSYSGGSYEQYF
-,-,TRBJ2-1,TRBV20-1,TGCAGTGCTGGGAAATCAGGGAGCTCCTACAATGAGCAGTTCTTC,CSAGKSGSSYNEQFF
many,-,TRBJ2-7,TRBV5-1,TGCGCCAGCAGCCCGCGGGACCAAGCCTTCTACGAGCAGTACTTC,CASSPRDQAFYEQYF
-,-,TRBJ1-5,TRBV20-1,TGCAGTGCTAAAGCCCCAGATAATCAGCCCCAGCATTTT,CSAKAPDNQPQHF
-,-,TRBJ2-3,TRBV11-2,TGTGCCAGCAGCTTAAGAGGGGACTCAACCGGTTCTAGCACAGATACGCAGTATTTT,CASSLRGDSTGSSTDTQYF
-,-,TRBJ2-3,TRBV12-3/TRBV12-4,TGTGCCAGCAGTTTAGGGGACGACACAGATACGCAGTATTTT,CASSLGDDTDTQYF
-,TRBD1,TRBJ2-3,TRBV27,TGTGCCAGCAGTTTATACTCCGACAGGGGGAGCACAGATACGCAGTATTTT,CASSLYSDRGSTDTQYF
few,TRBD1,TRBJ1-4,TRBV20-1,TGCAGTGCTAGGATGGACAGGGGCGGTACAACTAATGAAAAACTGTTTTTT,CSARMDRGGTTNEKLFF
many,TRBD1,TRBJ2-7,TRBV29-1,TGCAGCGTTGACACCGGGACAGGGGGCGACGAGCAGTACTTC,CSVDTGTGGDEQYF
many,-,TRBJ1-6,TRBV7-2,TGTGCCAGCAGCTTAATGGTTGGCTCCTATAATTCACCCCTCCACTTT,CASSLMVGSYNSPLHF
-,-,TRBJ2-3,TRBV6-1,TGTGCCAGCAGTGAAAGGGGCGTTGGGAGAGATACGCAGTATTTT,CASSERGVGRDTQYF
-,TRBD2,TRBJ2-3,TRBV28,TGTGCCAGCAGTTTTATGCCCGGGGGGAGCACAGATACGCAGTATTTT,CASSFMPGGSTDTQYF
few,-,TRBJ2-4,TRBV12-3/TRBV12-4,TGTGCCAGCAGTTTGCCGGGGCTAGCCAAAAACATTCAGTACTTC,CASSLPGLAKNIQYF
-,TRBD1,TRBJ1-1,TRBV12-3/TRBV12-4,TGTGCCAGCAGGGACAGGCGGGGGACTGAAGCTTTCTTT,CASRDRRGTEAFF
-,-,TRBJ1-1,TRBV2,TGTGCCAGCATCTCGTTTCGTCTCATGAACACTGAAGCTTTCTTT,CASISFRLMNTEAFF
many,TRBD1,TRBJ2-5,TRBV6-1,TGTGCCAGCAGTGGTTACCCAGACAGGGCAACCCTAAGGACCCAGTACTTC,CASSGYPDRATLRTQYF
-,TRBD1,TRBJ1-1,TRBV7-2,TGTGCCAGCAGCTTAGAGGGACAGGGCACTGAAGCTTTCTTT,CASSLEGQGTEAFF
many,TRBD2,TRBJ2-7,TRBV7-9,TGTGCCAGCAGCACTTGGGGGGGTTCCTACGAGCAGTACTTC,CASSTWGGSYEQYF
few,TRBD1,TRBJ2-7,TRBV7-2,TGTGCCAGCAGCCTCGACAGGGTCTCCTACGAGCAGTACTTC,CASSLDRVSYEQYF
-,-,TRBJ1-3,TRBV20-1,TGCAGTGCTAGAGGGGGTAGAGGAGCTGGAAACACCATATATTTT,CSARGGRGAGNTIYF
many,-,TRBJ2-3,TRBV12-3/TRBV12-4,TGTGCCAGCAGTCTCCGCCAAGTCACAGATACGCAGTATTTT,CASSLRQVTDTQYF
many,-,TRBJ1-5,TRBV28,TGTGCCAGCAGTTTTTTTGGCAAGCCAGGCGATCAGCCCCAGCATTTT,CASSFFGKPGDQPQHF
-,-,TRBJ2-1,TRBV7-6,TGTGCCAGCAGCTTGCTTCCTCAGGAACAGACTGTTTACAATGAGCAGTTCTTC,CASSLLPQEQTVYNEQFF
many,TRBD2,TRBJ2-7,TRBV12-3/TRBV12-4,TGTGCCAGCAGTCCCTGGCCTATCCCTGGGACTAGCGGGTCCTACGAGCAGTACTTC,CASSPWPIPGTSGSYEQYF
few,-,TRBJ2-2,TRBV5-1,TGCGCCAGCAGCTTGGCAGGCTCTTCTTTAGGGATTAACACCGGGGAGCTGTTTTTT,CASSLAGSSLGINTGELFF
many,-,TRBJ2-7,TRBV6-6,TGTGCCAGCAGTCCCCGGACAGTCTACGAGCAGTACTTC,CASSPRTVYEQYF
-,TRBD1,TRBJ2-2,TRBV24-1,TGTGCCACCAGTGATTCCCTCCGGACAGGAACTACCGGGGAGCTGTTTTTT,CATSDSLRTGTTGELFF
few,-,TRBJ1-5,TRBV12-3/TRBV12-4,TGTGCCAGCAGTTTAATGGGCTCGAGGGAGCAGCCCCAGCATTTT,CASSLMGSREQPQHF
-,-,TRBJ2-1,TRBV4-2,TGTGCCAGCAGCCAAACGCAAGCCTACAATGAGCAGTTCTTC,CASSQTQAYNEQFF
-,-,TRBJ1-4,TRBV20-1,TGCAGTGCTCCCGCAGGGGCAACTAATGAAAAACTGTTTTTT,CSAPAGATNEKLFF
-,TRBD1,TRBJ1-2,TRBV11-2,TGTGCCAGCAGCTTGGTAGGGGGTCCAGGGGGCTCGAACTATGGCTACACCTTC,CASSLVGGPGGSNYGYTF
-,TRBD2,TRBJ2-3,TRBV9,TGTGCCAGCAGCACCCGGACTAGCGGGGGGTTCGCAGATACGCAGTATTTT,CASSTRTSGGFADTQYF
-,TRBD2,TRBJ2-1,TRBV11-1,TGTGCCAGCAGCTTAGCGCGACTAGCGGGGGGGCCCGTACACAATGAGCAGTTCTTC,CASSLARLAGGPVHNEQFF
many,TRBD1,TRBJ2-3,TRBV12-3/TRBV12-4,TGTGCCAGCAGGAGGACAGGGGGCAGGACAGATACGCAGTATTTT,CASRRTGGRTDTQYF
few,TRBD1,TRBJ2-3,TRBV20-1,TGCAGTGCTAGAGCCCGGGACAGGACAGATACGCAGTATTTT,CSARARDRTDTQYF
-,TRBD1,TRBJ1-5,TRBV12-3/TRBV12-4,TGTGCCAGCAGCCGGACAGGGAGTCCCAATCAGCCCCAGCATTTT,CASSRTGSPNQPQHF
-,-,TRBJ1-1,TRBV29-1,TGCAGCGTTGTAGACAGGATGAACACTGAAGCTTTCTTT,CSVVDRMNTEAFF
few,-,TRBJ2-1,TRBV20-1,TGCAGTGCTGAGACGGTGATAACCACGGATGAGCAGTTCTTC,CSAETVITTDEQFF